This TCR beta chain was obtained from a study of immune characteristics of hereditary and idiopathic chronic pancreatitis. Study-wide points: Vbeta-Jbeta usage, including TRBV10, TRBV19, TRBV23 and TRBV5, differed by pancreatitis type.

The CDR3 has 14 residues. V was cut by 3 bases and J by 1 base, with 10 bases left in between. Germline V gene data show CDR1 as LNHDA and CDR2 as SQIVND (reference sequence). The protocol was immunoSEQ multiplex PCR, while the TCRdb copy is restricted to in-frame clones and leaves out a portion. Here the sample spans over 14,000 clones, less than 75% being singletons. The pancreas tissue came from patients undergoing total pancreatectomy with islet autotransplantation. Included chronic pancreatitis patients had no known history of diabetes. In the case of this clone: Antigen unknown.

The receptor was derived from a human donor with chronic pancreatitis. The V gene is TRBV19, the J gene TRBJ2-7, with D perhaps being TRBD1 or TRBD2 (5 bases each). Sequenced: pancreas tissue with hereditary chronic pancreatitis. CDR3 coding DNA: TGTGCCAGTAGTATTAGAGGGGCTTCCTACGAGCAGTACTTC. It encodes CASSIRGASYEQYF.